The T cell receptor (beta chain) described here comes from a study of shared clonotypes between healthy human individuals. The study's findings and limits: Generation of non-shared clonotypes was less probable than generation of clonotypes shared by all four donors.

Profiled with immunoSEQ multiplex PCR; TCRdb holds only in-frame clones, not every one. Altogether hundreds of thousands of clones are present, 55% to 75% being singletons, with the ten largest covering less than 2%. The length of the CDR3 is 15 residues. Per germline, CDR1 SGHVS and CDR2 FNYEAQ. The germline V and J ends were trimmed by 2 bases and 0 bases, with 8 bases remaining between them. In regard to this clone: Antigen specificity is unknown.

This sequence joins TRBV7-6 and TRBJ1-3, with D unresolved. The receptor was derived from a woman in her 30s in good health. The sequenced sample was memory CD4+ T cells sorted from blood. The subset here: CD45RA-negative fraction. CDR3 DNA sequence: TGTGCCAGCAGCTTAACCGGAGGCTCTGGAAACACCATATATTTT. Residues: CASSLTGGSGNTIYF.